This T cell receptor beta chain was sequenced during a study of cytomegalovirus exposure and HLA in healthy donors. Overall study findings and caveats: Specificity of a few CMV-associated chains for CMV antigens was verified in vitro.

The CDR3 sequence is 15 residues long. Looked up from germline, CDR1 is SEHNR and CDR2 is FQNEAQ (reference sequence). Germline trimming cut 5 bases from V and 7 bases from J; bases unmatched to any gene: 7. Concerning this clone itself: Its antigen is unidentified.

Among the roughly 120 subjects of the validation cohort, separate from the approximately 670-subject first cohort, were the donors. Clones were sequenced by immunoSEQ multiplex PCR, and TCRdb holds only the in-frame ones, with some missing. The table has about 63,000 clones, around 89% seen once. Source material: PBMCs. The chain is built from TRBV7-9 and TRBJ2-2, with TRBD2 matching over 10 bases. The TCR originated in a woman aged 18 to 35 in good health and CMV-seronegative. The CDR3 nucleotides are TGTGCCAGCAGCGGGACTAGCGCTCCAGACGGGGAGCTGTTTTTT. Protein: CASSGTSAPDGELFF.